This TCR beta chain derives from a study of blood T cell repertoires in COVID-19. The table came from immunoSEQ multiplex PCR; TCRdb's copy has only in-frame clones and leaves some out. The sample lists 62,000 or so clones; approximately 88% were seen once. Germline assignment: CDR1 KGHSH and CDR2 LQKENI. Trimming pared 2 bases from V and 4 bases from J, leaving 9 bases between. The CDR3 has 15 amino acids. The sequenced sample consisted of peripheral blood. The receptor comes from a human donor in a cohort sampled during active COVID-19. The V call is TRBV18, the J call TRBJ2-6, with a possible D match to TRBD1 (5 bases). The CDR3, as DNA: TGTGCCAGCTCACCAAGCCGGACAGGGGCCAACGTCCTGACTTTC. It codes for CASSPSRTGANVLTF.